The rows below give T cell receptor beta chains drawn from one sample of a study of beta chain features in type 1 diabetes. The protocol was immunoSEQ multiplex PCR, while the TCRdb copy is restricted to in-frame clones and leaves out a portion. The data hold over 40,000 clones, with over 50% observed a single time. Sample: Tregs from blood. All receptors come from a man aged 30 to 45 with type 1 diabetes. Some clones in this sample may be carry-over from other donors' samples. Each CDR3 is given with its conserved first and last residue. D genes are given only for firm matches. Part of the rows lack a size; the others show once, few, many or a class for expanded clones.

NA	TRBV2	TRBD1	TRBJ1-1	TGTGCCAGCAGTGGTTTAGGAGACAGGGTCACTGAAGCTTTCTTT	CASSGLGDRVTEAFF
NA	TRBV5-4	TRBD1	TRBJ1-2	TGTGCCAGCAGCTTTGACAGGGGCGGTGGCTACACCTTC	CASSFDRGGGYTF
NA	TRBV4-2	NA	TRBJ2-7	TGTGCCAGCGGCGGACTCTACGAGCAGTACTTC	CASGGLYEQYF
few	TRBV11-1	NA	TRBJ2-5	TGTGCCAGCAGCCATTTTCGGAGGGGCAGGCCTCAAGAGACCCAGTACTTC	CASSHFRRGRPQETQYF
NA	TRBV2	TRBD1	TRBJ1-4	TGTGCCAGTGCCGGGACAGGGGGCCTCACGAGGCCCGGAAAACTGTTTTTT	CASAGTGGLTRPGKLFF
NA	TRBV7-9	NA	TRBJ2-5	TGTGCCAGCAGCTTCAGTTCCGAGACCCAGTACTTC	CASSFSSETQYF
NA	TRBV2	NA	TRBJ2-3	TGTGCCGGATCGATCGGTCGGGCAGATACGCAGTATTTT	CAGSIGRADTQYF
NA	TRBV11-1	NA	TRBJ2-7	TGTGCCAGCAGTGGGACATTTTACGAGCAGTACTTC	CASSGTFYEQYF
NA	TRBV5-5	TRBD1	TRBJ1-1	TGTGCCAGCAGTTCAAGGGGGCACACTGAAGCTTTCTTT	CASSSRGHTEAFF
once	TRBV27	NA	TRBJ1-2	TGTGCCAGCAGTTCTTTGGCAGGGAACTATGGCTACACCTTC	CASSSLAGNYGYTF
NA	TRBV15	NA	TRBJ2-7	TGTGCCACCAGGCCCGAACAGGGTGGGGCCTGCGAGCAGTACTTC	CATRPEQGGACEQYF
NA	TRBV7-2	NA	TRBJ1-2	TGTGCCAGCAGCTTAGCACAGGGAGGCTACACCTTC	CASSLAQGGYTF
NA	TRBV19	NA	TRBJ1-4	TGTGCCAGTAGTCACAGGGCTCCCTTCGGAAAACTGTTTTTT	CASSHRAPFGKLFF
NA	TRBV18	TRBD1	TRBJ2-5	TGTGCCAGCTCACCACCTGGGACAGGGAAGACCCAGTACTTC	CASSPPGTGKTQYF
NA	TRBV5-8	NA	TRBJ2-3	TGTGCCAGCAGCTTGCGTTCGGGCACAGATACGCAGTATTTT	CASSLRSGTDTQYF
NA	TRBV5-1	NA	TRBJ1-6	TGCGCCAGCAGCCCCGGACAGATCGATAATTCACCCCTCCACTTT	CASSPGQIDNSPLHF
NA	TRBV7-9	TRBD1	TRBJ2-7	TGTGCCAGCAGCTCCGGACAGGTGAACTACGAGCAGTACTTC	CASSSGQVNYEQYF
NA	TRBV4-3	TRBD1	TRBJ2-7	TGCGCCAGCAGCCCCCTAGACAGGGGGGGATACGAGCAGTACTTC	CASSPLDRGGYEQYF
few	TRBV4-2	NA	TRBJ2-5	TGTGCCAGCAGTCCGGAGACGTACCAAGAGACCCAGTACTTC	CASSPETYQETQYF
NA	TRBV30	NA	TRBJ1-2	TGTGCCCTATCACCCAACGGCTACACCTTC	CALSPNGYTF
NA	TRBV11-2	NA	TRBJ2-2	TGTGCCAGCAGCTTAACCAGGGCGACCGGGGAGCTGTTTTTT	CASSLTRATGELFF
NA	TRBV7-9	TRBD2	TRBJ2-5	TGTGCCAGCAGCTTAGGGATTGGGGGGGGCCAAGAGACCCAGTACTTC	CASSLGIGGGQETQYF
NA	TRBV4-1	TRBD1	TRBJ1-1	TGCGCCAGCAGCCGGGACAGGGACACTGAAGCTTTCTTT	CASSRDRDTEAFF
few	TRBV18	NA	TRBJ2-2	TGTGCCAGCTCGCGGGGAGGAGCGAACACCGGGGAGCTGTTTTTT	CASSRGGANTGELFF
NA	TRBV10-3	TRBD1	TRBJ1-3	TGTGCCACACGGACAGGGCACAACTCTGGAAACACCATATATTTT	CATRTGHNSGNTIYF
once	TRBV4-1	NA	TRBJ1-5	TGCGCTAGCAGCCGAGGGACATACGGGGGCAATCAGCCCCAGCATTTT	CASSRGTYGGNQPQHF
few	TRBV7-9	NA	TRBJ2-2	TGTGCCAGCAGCTTAGACTGGAGCGGTGGGGAGCTGTTTTTT	CASSLDWSGGELFF
few	TRBV7-3	NA	TRBJ1-1	TGTGCCAGCAGGATAGGGGTCACTGAAGCTTTCTTT	CASRIGVTEAFF
few	TRBV18	NA	TRBJ2-1	TGTGCCAGCCAGATGGGGGGGCCCACTGAGCAGTTCTTC	CASQMGGPTEQFF
NA	TRBV29-1	NA	TRBJ2-2	TGCAGCGCTACTTATACCGGGGAGCTGTTTTTT	CSATYTGELFF
NA	TRBV5-4	NA	TRBJ1-2	TGTGCCAGCAGTTCGGGAGCGGGGGGTCTCTATGGCTACACCTTC	CASSSGAGGLYGYTF
NA	TRBV5-1	TRBD2	TRBJ2-7	TGCGCCAGCAGCGCCGGGACTACAGCCGAGCAGTACTTC	CASSAGTTAEQYF
NA	TRBV6-5	NA	TRBJ1-6	TGTGCCAGCAGTTACTCGTCAGGGATGGGTTCACCCCTCCACTTT	CASSYSSGMGSPLHF
NA	TRBV18	NA	TRBJ1-1	TGTGCCAGCTCACCACCCAGGGGAGGGACTGAAGCTTTCTTT	CASSPPRGGTEAFF
NA	TRBV7-2	NA	TRBJ2-3	TGTGCCAGCAGCCCTAACACAGATACGCAGTATTTT	CASSPNTDTQYF
NA	TRBV4-2	NA	TRBJ2-7	TGTGCCAGCAGCCAACGGCGGCAGATGATCTACGAGCAGTACTTC	CASSQRRQMIYEQYF
few	TRBV4-3	NA	TRBJ2-1	TGCGCCAGCAGCCGGAGCCAGCTGGTATACAATGAGCAGTTCTTC	CASSRSQLVYNEQFF